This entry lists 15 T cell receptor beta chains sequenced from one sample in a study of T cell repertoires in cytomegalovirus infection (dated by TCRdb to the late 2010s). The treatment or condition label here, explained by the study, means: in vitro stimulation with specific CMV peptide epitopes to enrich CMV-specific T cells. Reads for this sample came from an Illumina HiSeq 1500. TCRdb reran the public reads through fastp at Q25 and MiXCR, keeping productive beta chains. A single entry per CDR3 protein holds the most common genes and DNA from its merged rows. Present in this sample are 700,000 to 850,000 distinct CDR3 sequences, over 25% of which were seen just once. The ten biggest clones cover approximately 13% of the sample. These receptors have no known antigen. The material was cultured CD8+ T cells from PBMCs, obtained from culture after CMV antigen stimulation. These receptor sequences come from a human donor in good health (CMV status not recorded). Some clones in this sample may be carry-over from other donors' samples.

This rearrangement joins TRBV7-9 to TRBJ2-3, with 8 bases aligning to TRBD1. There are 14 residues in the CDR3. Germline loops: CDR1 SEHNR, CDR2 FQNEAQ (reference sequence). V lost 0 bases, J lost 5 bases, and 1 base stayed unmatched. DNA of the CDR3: TGTGCCAGCAGCTTAGCGGACAGGGAAGATACGCAGTATTTT. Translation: CASSLADREDTQYF.

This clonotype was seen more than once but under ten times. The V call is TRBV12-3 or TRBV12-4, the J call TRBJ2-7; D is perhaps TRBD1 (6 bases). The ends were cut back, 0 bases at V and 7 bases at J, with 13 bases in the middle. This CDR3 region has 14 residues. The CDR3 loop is CASSLAGARREQYV. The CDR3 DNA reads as TGTGCCAGCAGTTTAGCGGGGGCCCGCCGGGAGCAGTACGTC.

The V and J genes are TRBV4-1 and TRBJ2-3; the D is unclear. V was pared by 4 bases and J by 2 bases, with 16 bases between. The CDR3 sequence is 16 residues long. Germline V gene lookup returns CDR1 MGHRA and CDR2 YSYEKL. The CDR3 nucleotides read TGCGCCAGCAGCCCGACCGCCGTCTTTGACACAGATACGCAGTATTTT. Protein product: CASSPTAVFDTDTQYF.

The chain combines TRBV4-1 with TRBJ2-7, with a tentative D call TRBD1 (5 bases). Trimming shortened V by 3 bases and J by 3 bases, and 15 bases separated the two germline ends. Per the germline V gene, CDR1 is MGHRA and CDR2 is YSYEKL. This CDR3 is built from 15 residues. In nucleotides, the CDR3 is TGCGCCAGCAGCCATCCGAACCTGCAGGGCTACGAGCAGTACTTC. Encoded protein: CASSHPNLQGYEQYF.

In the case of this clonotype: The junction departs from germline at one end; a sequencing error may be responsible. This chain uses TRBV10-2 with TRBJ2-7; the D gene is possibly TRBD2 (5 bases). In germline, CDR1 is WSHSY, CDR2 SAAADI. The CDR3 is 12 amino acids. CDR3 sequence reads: CARSESDYEQYF. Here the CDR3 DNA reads TGCGCCAGGAGTGAGAGCGACTACGAGCAATACTTC.

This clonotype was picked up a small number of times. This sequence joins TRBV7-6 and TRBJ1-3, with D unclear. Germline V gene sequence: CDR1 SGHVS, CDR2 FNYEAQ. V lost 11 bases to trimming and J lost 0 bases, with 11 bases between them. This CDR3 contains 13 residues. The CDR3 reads CASPGNSGNTIYF. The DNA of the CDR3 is TGTGCCTCCCCGGGGAACTCTGGAAACACCATATATTTT.

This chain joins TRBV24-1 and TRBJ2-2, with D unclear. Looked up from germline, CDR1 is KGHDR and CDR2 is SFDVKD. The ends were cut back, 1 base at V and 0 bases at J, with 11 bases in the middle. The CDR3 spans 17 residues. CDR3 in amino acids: CATSDLTGNSNTGELFF. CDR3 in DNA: TGTGCCACCAGTGATTTAACGGGCAACTCGAACACCGGGGAGCTGTTTTTT.

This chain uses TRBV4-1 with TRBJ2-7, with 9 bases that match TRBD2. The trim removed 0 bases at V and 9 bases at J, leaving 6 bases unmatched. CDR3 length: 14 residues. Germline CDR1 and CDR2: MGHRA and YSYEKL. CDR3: CASSQDPSGVGQYF. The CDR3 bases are TGCGCCAGCAGCCAAGATCCTAGCGGGGTGGGGCAGTACTTC.

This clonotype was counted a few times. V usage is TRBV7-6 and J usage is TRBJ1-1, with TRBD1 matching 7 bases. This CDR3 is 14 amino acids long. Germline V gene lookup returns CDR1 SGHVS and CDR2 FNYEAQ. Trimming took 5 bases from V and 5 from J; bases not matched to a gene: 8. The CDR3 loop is CASSGDTGETEAFF. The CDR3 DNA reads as TGTGCCAGCAGCGGAGATACAGGGGAAACTGAAGCTTTCTTT. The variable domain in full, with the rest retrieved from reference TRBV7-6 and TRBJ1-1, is GAGVSQSPRYKVTKRGQDVALRCDPISGHVSLYWYRQALGQGPEFLTYFNYEAQQDKSGLPNDRFSAERPEGSISTLTIQRTEQRDSAMYRCASSGDTGETEAFFGQGTRLTVV.

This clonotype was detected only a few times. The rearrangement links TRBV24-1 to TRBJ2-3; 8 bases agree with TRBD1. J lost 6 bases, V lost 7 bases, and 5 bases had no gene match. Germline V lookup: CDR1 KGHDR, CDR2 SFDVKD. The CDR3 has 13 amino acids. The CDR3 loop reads CATRNDRGDTQYF. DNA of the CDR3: TGTGCCACCAGGAACGACAGGGGTGATACGCAGTATTTT.

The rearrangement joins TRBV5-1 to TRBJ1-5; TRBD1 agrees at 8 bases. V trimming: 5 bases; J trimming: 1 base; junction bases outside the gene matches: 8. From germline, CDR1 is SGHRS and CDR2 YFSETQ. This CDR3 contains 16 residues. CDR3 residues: CASSEGTGLSNQPQHF. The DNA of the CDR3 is TGCGCCAGCAGTGAAGGGACAGGTCTCAGCAATCAGCCCCAGCATTTT.

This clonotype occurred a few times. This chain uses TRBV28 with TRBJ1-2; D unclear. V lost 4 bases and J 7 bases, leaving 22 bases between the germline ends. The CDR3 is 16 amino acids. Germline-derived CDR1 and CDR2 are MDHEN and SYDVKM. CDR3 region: CASSSDQIRTYPGYTF. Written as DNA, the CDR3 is TGTGCCAGCAGTTCGGACCAGATTAGGACTTATCCTGGCTACACCTTC.

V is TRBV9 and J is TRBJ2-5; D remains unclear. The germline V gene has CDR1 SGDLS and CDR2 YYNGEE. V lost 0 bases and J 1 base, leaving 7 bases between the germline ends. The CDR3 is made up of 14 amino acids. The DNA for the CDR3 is TGTGCCAGCAGCGTAGGGGCAGGCCAAGAGACCCAGTACTTC. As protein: CASSVGAGQETQYF.

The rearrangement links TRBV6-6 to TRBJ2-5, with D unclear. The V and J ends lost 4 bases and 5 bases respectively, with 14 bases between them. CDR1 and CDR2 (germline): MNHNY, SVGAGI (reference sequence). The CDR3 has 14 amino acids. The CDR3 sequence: CASSLDTRLETQYF. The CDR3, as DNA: TGTGCCAGCAGTTTAGACACCAGGTTGGAGACCCAGTACTTC.

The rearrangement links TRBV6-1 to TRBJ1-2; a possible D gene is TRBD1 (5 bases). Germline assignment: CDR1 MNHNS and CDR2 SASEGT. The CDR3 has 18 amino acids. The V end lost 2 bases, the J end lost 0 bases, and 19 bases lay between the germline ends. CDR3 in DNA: TGTGCCAGCAGTGAAAAAACTTGGGGCCGCCTGACTAACTATGGCTACACCTTC. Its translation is CASSEKTWGRLTNYGYTF.